This passage covers 2 T cell receptor beta chains from one sample sequenced in a study of T cells in women clearing cervical HPV infection. Using immunoSEQ multiplex PCR, the repertoire was profiled, and TCRdb retains in-frame clones only, with some absent. The ten top clones account for 4.2%, within a sample of some 30,000 clones. The sequencing input was blood buffy coat. These receptors originate from a woman aged 18-70 years with a cervical HPV16 infection that either progressed to CIN3+ or cleared (not recorded which).

In the case of this clone: The read comes to an end 3 residues before the CDR3 does, leaving the germline J gene to fill in the end. The V and J genes are TRBV23-1 and TRBJ1-2; D perhaps matches TRBD1 (6 bases). TRBV23-1 is classed as an ORF, of uncertain function. This CDR3 is 16 amino acids long. Trimming pared 3 bases from V and 2 bases from J, leaving 16 bases between. CDR3 in amino acids: CASSHTGPGGNYGYTF. CDR3 bases read: TGCGCCAGCAGTCACACTGGACCGGGGGGCAACTATGGC.

On this clone: The read gets to within 3 residues of the CDR3 end, and the germline J gene fills in the rest. V is TRBV6-2 or TRBV6-3 and J is TRBJ2-6; 8 bases are a match to TRBD1. The V and J ends lost 5 bases and 3 bases, in that order; junction bases with no gene match: 6. The germline V gene has CDR1 MNHEY and CDR2 SVGEGT. CDR3 length: 16 residues. The CDR3 DNA, read in part, is TGTGCCAGCAGTCGAGGACAGGGCTATGGGGCCAACGTC. Protein product: CASSRGQGYGANV. The whole CDR3 is CASSRGQGYGANVLTF.